The rows below give T cell receptor beta chains drawn from one sample of a study of T cell responses to AZD1222 COVID-19 vaccine. Assay used: immunoSEQ multiplex PCR; TCRdb lists only in-frame clones, some missing. The sample records 50,000 to 75,000 clones, around three quarters being singletons. Specimen: peripheral blood, collected on day 0 of AZD1222 vaccination. The source is an adult in good health. The CDR3 runs from the conserved cysteine through the conserved F or W. The order of the fields is V gene, clone size, D gene, J gene, CDR3 DNA, CDR3 protein. A D gene is named only where the DNA matches it firmly. Clone size, where shown, is once, few, many, or a class for clones that have expanded.

TRBV6-5	-	-	TRBJ1-2	TGTGCCAGCAGGTCCCCACGGACTTCGTATGGCTACACCTTC	CASRSPRTSYGYTF
TRBV12-3/TRBV12-4	-	-	TRBJ2-1	TGTGCCAGCACCCTAGGAGGGGACAATGAGCAGTTCTTC	CASTLGGDNEQFF
TRBV11-1	once	-	TRBJ2-1	TGTGCCAGCAGCGATGCCCCGACAGGCGCCTACAATGAGCAGTTCTTC	CASSDAPTGAYNEQFF
TRBV2	-	-	TRBJ1-1	TGTGCCAGCACCGGATTGGAGAACACTGAAGCTTTCTTT	CASTGLENTEAFF
TRBV5-1	few	-	TRBJ2-2	TGCGCCAGCAGCTTACGGGTTACCGGGGAGCTGTTTTTT	CASSLRVTGELFF
TRBV4-3	-	TRBD1	TRBJ2-7	TGCGCCAGCAGCCAAGAACAGGGGGGATTTCTCTCCTACGAGCAGTACTTC	CASSQEQGGFLSYEQYF
TRBV3-1/TRBV3-2	-	-	TRBJ1-2	TGTGCCAGCAGCTTTCAGCCCTTCGGGGGCTACACCTTC	CASSFQPFGGYTF
TRBV5-5	-	-	TRBJ1-4	TGTGCCAGCAGCTTTTCCCCGGACAGCCAGAGGGGGAAACTGTTTTTT	CASSFSPDSQRGKLFF
TRBV6-5	-	TRBD1	TRBJ1-5	TGTGCCAGCAGTTTCGACAGGGGGGGCAATCAGCCCCAGCATTTT	CASSFDRGGNQPQHF
TRBV5-1	-	-	TRBJ1-5	TGCGCCAGCAGAGGAGGGGAAAGCAATCAGCCCCAGCATTTT	CASRGGESNQPQHF
TRBV15	-	-	TRBJ1-1	TGTGCCACCAGCAGGCCCCGCAGGACAAACACTGAAGCTTTCTTT	CATSRPRRTNTEAFF
TRBV4-3	few	-	TRBJ2-1	TGCGCCAGCAGCCAAGACGATCAACCATACAATGAGCAGTTCTTC	CASSQDDQPYNEQFF
TRBV15	-	-	TRBJ1-5	TGTGCCACCAGCAGAAAGGGGTCCGGGGAGGAGCCCCAGCATTTT	CATSRKGSGEEPQHF
TRBV12-5	-	-	TRBJ2-3	TGTGCTAGTGGTTTGCAGTCCCACACAGATACGCAGTATTTT	CASGLQSHTDTQYF
TRBV4-3	-	-	TRBJ1-1	TGCGCCAGCAGCCAAGTTCAACGGGGCCCGGAAGCTTTCTTT	CASSQVQRGPEAFF
TRBV5-5	once	-	TRBJ2-7	TGTGCCAGCAGCCCAAGGGCCTCTTACGACGAGCAGTACTTC	CASSPRASYDEQYF
TRBV10-3	-	-	TRBJ1-2	TGTGCCATCAGTGAGTCGCTATATGGCTACACCTTC	CAISESLYGYTF
TRBV7-9	-	-	TRBJ2-7	TGTGCCAGCAGCCGACCAGGGGACGAGCAGTACTTC	CASSRPGDEQYF
TRBV7-6	few	-	TRBJ2-6	TGTGCCAGCAGCCCTTCCGCGGAAGGTAGGGCCAACGTCCTGACTTTC	CASSPSAEGRANVLTF
TRBV7-8	-	TRBD2	TRBJ2-1	TGTGCCAGCAGCTTAGGGGGGGACTACACCTACAATGAGCAGTTCTTC	CASSLGGDYTYNEQFF
TRBV5-5	-	-	TRBJ2-2	TGTGCCAGCAGCCGGGGGTTTGGACAGAATATTGAGGAGCTGTTTTTT	CASSRGFGQNIEELFF
TRBV5-5	once	-	TRBJ2-3	TGTGCCAGCAGCTTGGGGGGAACAGATACGCAGTATTTT	CASSLGGTDTQYF
TRBV5-6	few	TRBD1	TRBJ1-1	TGTGCCAGCAGCTTCGGGACAGGGGTTACTGAAGCTTTCTTT	CASSFGTGVTEAFF
TRBV24-1	-	-	TRBJ1-5	TGTGCCACAGGGGACAACAATCAGCCCCAGCATTTT	CATGDNNQPQHF
TRBV7-8	few	-	TRBJ2-3	TGTGCCAGCAGCGCCACCGAAGGGTCAGATACGCAGTATTTT	CASSATEGSDTQYF
TRBV27	few	-	TRBJ1-6	TGTGCCAGCAGTTGGTTTGTGGGGAATTCACCCCTCCACTTT	CASSWFVGNSPLHF
TRBV9	-	-	TRBJ1-1	TGTGCCAGCAGCGTTACAGGTGGTGGTGAAGCTTTCTTT	CASSVTGGGEAFF
TRBV6-5	-	TRBD1	TRBJ1-1	TGTGCCAGCAGTTACGGGACAGGGGGCGTAGGGGCTTTCTTT	CASSYGTGGVGAFF
TRBV4-1	-	-	TRBJ1-6	TGCGCCAGCAGGGAGGGAGGTGAGAATTCACCCCTCCACTTT	CASREGGENSPLHF
TRBV7-2	few	-	TRBJ2-1	TGTGCCAGCAGCTATAACCTAGATACGTCTGAGCAGTTCTTC	CASSYNLDTSEQFF
TRBV4-2	-	TRBD1	TRBJ2-2	TGTGCCAGCAGCCTAACCGGACAGGGTGACACCGGGGAGCTGTTTTTT	CASSLTGQGDTGELFF
TRBV6-5	-	-	TRBJ1-1	TGTGCCAGCAGTTACGGGGGGGTTGGGACTGAAGCTTTCTTT	CASSYGGVGTEAFF
TRBV6-2/TRBV6-3	-	-	TRBJ2-5	TGTGCCAGCAGTCAGGGAAAGCGATCGGAGACCCAGTACTTC	CASSQGKRSETQYF
TRBV2	once	TRBD1	TRBJ1-2	TGTGCCAGCAGTGACACAGGGGCAATGCGCTACACCTTC	CASSDTGAMRYTF
TRBV18	-	-	TRBJ1-2	TGTGCCAGCTCACCACCGGGGCCTGACTATGGCTACACCTTC	CASSPPGPDYGYTF
TRBV3-1/TRBV3-2	once	TRBD1	TRBJ1-3	TGTGCCAGCAGCCAAAAGGGGGCTACCATATATTTT	CASSQKGATIYF